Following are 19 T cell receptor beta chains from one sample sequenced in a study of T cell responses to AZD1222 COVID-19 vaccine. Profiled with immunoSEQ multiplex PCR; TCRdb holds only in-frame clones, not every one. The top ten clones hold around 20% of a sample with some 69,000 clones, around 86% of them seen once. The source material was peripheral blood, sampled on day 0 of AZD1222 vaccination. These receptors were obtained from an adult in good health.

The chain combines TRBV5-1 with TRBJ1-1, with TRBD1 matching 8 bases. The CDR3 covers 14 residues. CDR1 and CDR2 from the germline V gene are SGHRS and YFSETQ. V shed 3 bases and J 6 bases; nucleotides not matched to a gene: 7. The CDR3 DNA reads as TGCGCCAGCAGCTGGACAGGGCGCGAACCTGAAGCTTTCTTT. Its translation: CASSWTGREPEAFF. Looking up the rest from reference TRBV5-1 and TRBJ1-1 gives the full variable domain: KAGVTQTPRYLIKTRGQQVTLSCSPISGHRSVSWYQQTPGQGLQFLFEYFSETQRNKGNFPGRFSGRQFSNSRSEMNVSTLELGDSALYLCASSWTGREPEAFFGQGTRLTVV.

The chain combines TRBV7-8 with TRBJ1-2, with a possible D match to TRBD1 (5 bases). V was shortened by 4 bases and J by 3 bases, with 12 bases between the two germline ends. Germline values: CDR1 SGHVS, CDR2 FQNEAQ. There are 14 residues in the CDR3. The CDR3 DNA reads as TGTGCCAGCAGCTCTTCCCAGGGACACTATGGCTACACCTTC. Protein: CASSSSQGHYGYTF. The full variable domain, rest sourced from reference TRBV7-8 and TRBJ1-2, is GAGVSQSPRYKVAKRGQDVALRCDPISGHVSLFWYQQALGQGPEFLTYFQNEAQLDKSGLPSDRFFAERPEGSVSTLKIQRTQQEDSAVYLCASSSSQGHYGYTFGSGTRLTVV.

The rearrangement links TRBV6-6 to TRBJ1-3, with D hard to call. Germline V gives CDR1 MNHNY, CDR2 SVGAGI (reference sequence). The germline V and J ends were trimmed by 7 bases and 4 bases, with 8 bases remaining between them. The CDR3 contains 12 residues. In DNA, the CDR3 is TGTGCCAGCAACCTGGGAGGAAACACCATATATTTT. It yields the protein CASNLGGNTIYF.

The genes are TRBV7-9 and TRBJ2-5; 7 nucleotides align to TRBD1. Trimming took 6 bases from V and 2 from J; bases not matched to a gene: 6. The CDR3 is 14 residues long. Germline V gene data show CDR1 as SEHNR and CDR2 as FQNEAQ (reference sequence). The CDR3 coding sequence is TGTGCCAGCAGTTTAAACAGGGGACAAGAGACCCAGTACTTC. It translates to CASSLNRGQETQYF.

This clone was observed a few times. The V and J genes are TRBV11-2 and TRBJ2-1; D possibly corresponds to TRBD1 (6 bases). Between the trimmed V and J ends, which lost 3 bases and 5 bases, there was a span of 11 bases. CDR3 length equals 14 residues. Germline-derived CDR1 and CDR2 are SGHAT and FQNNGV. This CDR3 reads CASSLGATDNEQFF. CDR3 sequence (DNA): TGTGCCAGCAGCTTGGGGGCTACAGACAATGAGCAGTTCTTC.

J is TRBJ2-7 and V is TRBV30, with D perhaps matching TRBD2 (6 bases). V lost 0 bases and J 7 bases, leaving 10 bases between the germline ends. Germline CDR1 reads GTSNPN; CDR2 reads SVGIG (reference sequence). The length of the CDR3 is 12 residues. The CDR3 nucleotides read TGTGCCTGGAGTGTACGAGGAGGGGAGCAGTACTTC. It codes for CAWSVRGGEQYF.

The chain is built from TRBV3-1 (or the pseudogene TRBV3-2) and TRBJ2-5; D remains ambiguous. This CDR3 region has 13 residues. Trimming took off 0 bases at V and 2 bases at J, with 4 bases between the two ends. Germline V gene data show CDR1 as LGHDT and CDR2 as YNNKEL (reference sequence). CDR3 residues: CASSQEGQETQYF. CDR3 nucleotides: TGTGCCAGCAGCCAAGAGGGGCAAGAGACCCAGTACTTC.

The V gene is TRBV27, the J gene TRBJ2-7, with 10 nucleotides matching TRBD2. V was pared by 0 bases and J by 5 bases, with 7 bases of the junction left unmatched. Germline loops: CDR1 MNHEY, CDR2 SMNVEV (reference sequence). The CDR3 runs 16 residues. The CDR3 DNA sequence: TGTGCCAGCAGTTTATCGCGGTCAGCGGGGGGGAACGAGCAGTACTTC. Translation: CASSLSRSAGGNEQYF.

CDR3 sequence (DNA): TGTGCCAGCAGCCCGAGAGGACTCAGAGGCGGCACAGATACGCAGTATTTT. Translation gives CASSPRGLRGGTDTQYF. This chain joins TRBV9 and TRBJ2-3; D may be TRBD2 (5 bases). Germline CDR1 SGDLS, CDR2 YYNGEE. CDR3 length: 17 residues. V was cut by 4 bases and J by 1 base, with 19 bases left in between.

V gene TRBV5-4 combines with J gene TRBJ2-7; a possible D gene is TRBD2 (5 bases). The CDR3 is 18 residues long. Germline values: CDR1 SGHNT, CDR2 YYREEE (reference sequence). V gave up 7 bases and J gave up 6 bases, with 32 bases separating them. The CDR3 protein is CASSASLLRASKSGEQYF. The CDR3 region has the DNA TGTGCCAGCTCAGCTTCTTTGTTGCGGGCCTCTAAATCGGGCGAGCAGTACTTC.

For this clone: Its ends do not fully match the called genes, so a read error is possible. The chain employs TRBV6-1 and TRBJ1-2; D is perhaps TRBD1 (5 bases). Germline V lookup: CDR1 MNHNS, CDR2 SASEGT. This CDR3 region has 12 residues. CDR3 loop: CASSEGHGGYTF. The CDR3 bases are TGTGCCAGCAGCGAAGGACATGGTGGCTACACCTTC.

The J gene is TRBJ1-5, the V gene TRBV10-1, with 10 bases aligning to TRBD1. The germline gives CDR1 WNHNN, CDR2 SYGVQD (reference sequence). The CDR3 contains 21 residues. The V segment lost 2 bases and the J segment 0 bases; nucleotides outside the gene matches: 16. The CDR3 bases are TGCGCCAGCAGTGAGCCCCGTGCCCGGGACAGGGGCGCTTATAGCAATCAGCCCCAGCATTTT. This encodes CASSEPRARDRGAYSNQPQHF.

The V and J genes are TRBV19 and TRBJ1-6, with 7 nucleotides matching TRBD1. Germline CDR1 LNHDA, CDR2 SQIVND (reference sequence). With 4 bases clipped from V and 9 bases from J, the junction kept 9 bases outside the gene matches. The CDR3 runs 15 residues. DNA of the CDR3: TGTGCCAGTAGTACTAGTACCCGACAGGGTTCACCCCTCCACTTT. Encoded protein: CASSTSTRQGSPLHF. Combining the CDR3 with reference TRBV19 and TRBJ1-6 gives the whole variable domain DGGITQSPKYLFRKEGQNVTLSCEQNLNHDAMYWYRQDPGQGLRLIYYSQIVNDFQKGDIAEGYSVSREKKESFPLTVTSAQKNPTAFYLCASSTSTRQGSPLHFGNGTRLTVT.

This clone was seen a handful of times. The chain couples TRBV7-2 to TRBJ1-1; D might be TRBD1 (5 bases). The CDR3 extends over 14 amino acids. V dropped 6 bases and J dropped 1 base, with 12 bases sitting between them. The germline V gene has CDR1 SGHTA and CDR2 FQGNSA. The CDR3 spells CASRLGTGNTEAFF. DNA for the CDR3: TGTGCCAGCAGGCTAGGGACGGGGAACACTGAAGCTTTCTTT. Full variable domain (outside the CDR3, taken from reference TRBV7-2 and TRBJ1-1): GAGVSQSPSNKVTEKGKDVELRCDPISGHTALYWYRQSLGQGLEFLIYFQGNSAPDKSGLPSDRFSAERTGGSVSTLTIQRTQQEDSAVYLCASRLGTGNTEAFFGQGTRLTVV.

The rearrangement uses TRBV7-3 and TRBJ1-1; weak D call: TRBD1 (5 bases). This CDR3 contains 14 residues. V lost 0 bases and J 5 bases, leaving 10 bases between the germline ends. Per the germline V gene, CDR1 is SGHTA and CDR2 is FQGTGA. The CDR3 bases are TGTGCCAGCAGCTTAACGAGAGGGGCGACTGAAGCTTTCTTT. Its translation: CASSLTRGATEAFF.

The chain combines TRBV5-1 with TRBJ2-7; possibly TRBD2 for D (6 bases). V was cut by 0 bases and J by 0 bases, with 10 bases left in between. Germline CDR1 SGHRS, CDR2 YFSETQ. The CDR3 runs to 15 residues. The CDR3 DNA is TGCGCCAGCAGCTTGGACGGGGGAAACTCCTACGAGCAGTACTTC. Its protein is CASSLDGGNSYEQYF.

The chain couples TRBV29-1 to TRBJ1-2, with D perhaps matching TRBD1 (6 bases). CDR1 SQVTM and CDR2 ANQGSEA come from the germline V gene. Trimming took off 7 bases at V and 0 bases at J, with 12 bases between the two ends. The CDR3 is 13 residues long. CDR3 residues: CSARTDTNYGYTF. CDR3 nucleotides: TGCAGCGCTAGGACAGATACTAACTATGGCTACACCTTC.

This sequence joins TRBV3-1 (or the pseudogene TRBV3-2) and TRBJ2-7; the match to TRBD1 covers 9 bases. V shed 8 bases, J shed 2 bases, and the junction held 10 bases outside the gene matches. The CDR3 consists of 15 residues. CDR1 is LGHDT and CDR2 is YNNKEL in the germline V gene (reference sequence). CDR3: CASASLGTGTYEQYF. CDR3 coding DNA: TGTGCCAGCGCCAGCTTAGGGACAGGGACCTACGAGCAGTACTTC.

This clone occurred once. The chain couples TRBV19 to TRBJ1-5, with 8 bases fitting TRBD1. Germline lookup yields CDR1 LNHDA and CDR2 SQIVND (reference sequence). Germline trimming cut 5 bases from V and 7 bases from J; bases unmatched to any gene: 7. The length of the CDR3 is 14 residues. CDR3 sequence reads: CASSSDRVPQPQHF. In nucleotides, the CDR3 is TGTGCCAGTAGTTCGGACAGGGTCCCCCAGCCCCAGCATTTT.